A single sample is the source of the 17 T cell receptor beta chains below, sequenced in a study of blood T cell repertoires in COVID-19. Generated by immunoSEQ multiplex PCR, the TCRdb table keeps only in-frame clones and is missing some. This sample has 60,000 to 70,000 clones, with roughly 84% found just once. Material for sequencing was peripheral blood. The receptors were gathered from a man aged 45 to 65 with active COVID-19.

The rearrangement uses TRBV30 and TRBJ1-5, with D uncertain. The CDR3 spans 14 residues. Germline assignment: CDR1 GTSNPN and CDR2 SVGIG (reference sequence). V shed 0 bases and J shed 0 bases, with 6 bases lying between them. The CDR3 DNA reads TGTGCCTGGAGTGTTTCAGTTAGCAATCAGCCCCAGCATTTT. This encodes CAWSVSVSNQPQHF.

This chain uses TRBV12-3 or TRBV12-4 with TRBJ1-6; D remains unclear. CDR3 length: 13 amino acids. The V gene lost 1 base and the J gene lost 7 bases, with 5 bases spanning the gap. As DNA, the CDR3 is TGTGCCAGCAGTTTAGTCTTCAATTCACCCCTCCACTTT. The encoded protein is CASSLVFNSPLHF.

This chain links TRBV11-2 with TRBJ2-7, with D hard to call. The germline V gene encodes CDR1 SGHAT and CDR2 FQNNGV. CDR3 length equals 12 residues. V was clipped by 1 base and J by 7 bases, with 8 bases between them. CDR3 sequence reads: CASSLVSREQYF. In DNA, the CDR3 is TGTGCCAGCAGCTTAGTCTCTAGGGAGCAGTACTTC.

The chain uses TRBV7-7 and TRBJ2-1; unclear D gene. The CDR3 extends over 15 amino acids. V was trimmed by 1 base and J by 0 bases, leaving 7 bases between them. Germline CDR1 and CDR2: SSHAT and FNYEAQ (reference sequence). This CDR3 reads CASSLVLTSYNEQFF. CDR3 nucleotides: TGTGCCAGCAGCTTAGTACTAACCTCCTACAATGAGCAGTTCTTC.

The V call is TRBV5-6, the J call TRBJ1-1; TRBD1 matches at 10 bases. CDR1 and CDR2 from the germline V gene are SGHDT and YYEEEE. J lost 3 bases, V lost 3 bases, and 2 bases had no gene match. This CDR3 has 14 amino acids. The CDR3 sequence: CASSWDRGYTEAFF. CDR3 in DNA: TGTGCCAGCAGCTGGGACAGGGGTTACACTGAAGCTTTCTTT.

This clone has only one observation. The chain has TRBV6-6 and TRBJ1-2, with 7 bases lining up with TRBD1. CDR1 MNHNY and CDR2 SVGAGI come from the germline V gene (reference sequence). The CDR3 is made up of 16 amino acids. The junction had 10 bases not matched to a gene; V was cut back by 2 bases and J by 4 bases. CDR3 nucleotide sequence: TGTGCCAGCAGTTACGCGACAGGGAAGGTCGGCTATGGCTACACCTTC. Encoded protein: CASSYATGKVGYGYTF.

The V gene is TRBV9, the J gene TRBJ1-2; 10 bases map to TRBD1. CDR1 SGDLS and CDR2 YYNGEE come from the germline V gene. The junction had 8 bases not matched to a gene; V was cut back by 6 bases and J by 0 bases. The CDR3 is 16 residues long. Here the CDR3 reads CASTQSGQGANYGYTF. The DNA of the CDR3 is TGTGCCAGCACCCAAAGCGGACAGGGGGCTAACTATGGCTACACCTTC.

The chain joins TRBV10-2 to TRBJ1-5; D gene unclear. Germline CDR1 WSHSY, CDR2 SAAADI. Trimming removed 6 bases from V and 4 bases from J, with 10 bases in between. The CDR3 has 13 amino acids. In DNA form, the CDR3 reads TGCGCCAGCAGCGTAGAGAAGAATCAGCCCCAGCATTTT. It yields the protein CASSVEKNQPQHF.

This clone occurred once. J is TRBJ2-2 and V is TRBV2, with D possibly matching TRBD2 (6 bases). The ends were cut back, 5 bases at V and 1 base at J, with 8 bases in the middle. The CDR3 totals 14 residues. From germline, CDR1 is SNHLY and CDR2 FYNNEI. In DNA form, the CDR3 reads TGTGCCAGCAGTCGACTAGAGAACACCGGGGAGCTGTTTTTT. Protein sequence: CASSRLENTGELFF.

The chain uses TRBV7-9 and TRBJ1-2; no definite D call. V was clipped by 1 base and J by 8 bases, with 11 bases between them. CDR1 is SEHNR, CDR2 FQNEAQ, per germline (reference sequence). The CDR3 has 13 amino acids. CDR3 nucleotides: TGTGCCAGCAGCTTAGGTGGCGAGGCGGGCTACACCTTC. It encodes CASSLGGEAGYTF.

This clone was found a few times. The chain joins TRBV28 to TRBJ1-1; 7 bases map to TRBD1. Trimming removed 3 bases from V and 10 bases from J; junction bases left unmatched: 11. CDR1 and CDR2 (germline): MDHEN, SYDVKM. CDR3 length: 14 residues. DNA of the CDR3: TGTGCCAGCAGTTTCTCTTACAGGGGTCACCGAGCTTTCTTT. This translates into CASSFSYRGHRAFF. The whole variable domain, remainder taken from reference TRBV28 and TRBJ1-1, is DVKVTQSSRYLVKRTGEKVFLECVQDMDHENMFWYRQDPGLGLRLIYFSYDVKMKEKGDIPEGYSVSREKKERFSLILESASTNQTSMYLCASSFSYRGHRAFFGQGTRLTVV.

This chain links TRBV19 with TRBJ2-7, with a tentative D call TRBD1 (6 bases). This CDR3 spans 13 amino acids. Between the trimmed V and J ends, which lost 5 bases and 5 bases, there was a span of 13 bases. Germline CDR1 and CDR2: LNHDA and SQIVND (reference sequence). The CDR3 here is CASSLRGQNEQYF. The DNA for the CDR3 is TGTGCCAGTAGTCTCAGGGGACAAAACGAGCAGTACTTC.

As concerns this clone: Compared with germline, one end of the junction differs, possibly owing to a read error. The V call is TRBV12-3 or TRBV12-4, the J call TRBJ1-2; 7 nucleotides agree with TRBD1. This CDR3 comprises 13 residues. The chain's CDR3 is CASRLGGGFGYTF. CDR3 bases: TGTGCCAGCAGATTAGGAGGGGGCTTTGGCTACACCTTC.

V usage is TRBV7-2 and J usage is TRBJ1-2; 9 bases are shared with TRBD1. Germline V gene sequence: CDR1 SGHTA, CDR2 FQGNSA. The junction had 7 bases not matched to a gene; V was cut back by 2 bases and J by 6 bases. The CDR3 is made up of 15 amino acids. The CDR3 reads CASSLQDRGGNGYTF. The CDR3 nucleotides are TGTGCCAGCAGCTTACAGGACAGGGGAGGAAATGGCTACACCTTC.

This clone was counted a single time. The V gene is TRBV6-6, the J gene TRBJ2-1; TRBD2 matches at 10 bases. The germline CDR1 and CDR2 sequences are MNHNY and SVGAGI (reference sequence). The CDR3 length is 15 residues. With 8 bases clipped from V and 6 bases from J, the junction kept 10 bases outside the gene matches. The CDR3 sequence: CASFGPSGGGNEQFF. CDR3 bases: TGTGCCAGCTTTGGCCCGAGCGGGGGGGGCAATGAGCAGTTCTTC.

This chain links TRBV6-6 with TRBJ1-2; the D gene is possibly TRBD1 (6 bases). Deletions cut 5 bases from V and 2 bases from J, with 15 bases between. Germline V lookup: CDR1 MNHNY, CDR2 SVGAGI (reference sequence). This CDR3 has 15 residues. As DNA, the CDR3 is TGTGCCAGCAGTCCAAGGGGGGGAGGGAACTATGGCTACACCTTC. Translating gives CASSPRGGGNYGYTF.

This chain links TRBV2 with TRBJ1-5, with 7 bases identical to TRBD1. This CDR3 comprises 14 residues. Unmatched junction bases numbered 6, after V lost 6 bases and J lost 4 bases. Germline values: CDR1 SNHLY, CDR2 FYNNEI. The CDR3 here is CASSAGTENQPQHF. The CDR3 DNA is TGTGCCAGCAGCGCCGGGACAGAGAATCAGCCCCAGCATTTT.